What follows are 20 T cell receptor beta chains derived from one specimen sequenced in a study of blood T cell repertoires in COVID-19. Profiled with immunoSEQ multiplex PCR; TCRdb holds only in-frame clones, not every one. The sample lists around 77,000 clones, 80% to 95% occurring once. Sequencing used peripheral blood. The receptors were sampled from an older woman with active COVID-19.

The V gene is TRBV5-1, the J gene TRBJ2-1, with 9 bases lining up with TRBD2. The CDR3 is made up of 17 amino acids. V lost 1 base, J lost 8 bases, and 13 bases stayed unmatched. From germline, CDR1 is SGHRS and CDR2 YFSETQ. DNA of the CDR3: TGCGCCAGCAGCTTGTGGTCTAGCGGGACAAAAATAGATGAGCAGTTCTTC. Translating it yields CASSLWSSGTKIDEQFF.

V and J are TRBV29-1 and TRBJ2-5; D is perhaps TRBD2 (6 bases). V was cut by 4 bases and J by 4 bases, with 13 bases left in between. Per the germline V gene, CDR1 is SQVTM and CDR2 is ANQGSEA. The CDR3 consists of 13 residues. The CDR3 reads CSVVEQGGETQYF. DNA of the CDR3: TGCAGCGTTGTCGAGCAGGGAGGAGAGACCCAGTACTTC.

This clone showed up just a few times. The chain's CDR3 is CASSAGQGTSPLHF. DNA of the CDR3: TGTGCCAGCAGTGCAGGACAGGGTACTTCACCCCTCCACTTT. The V and J genes are TRBV6-6 and TRBJ1-6; 8 bases are shared with TRBD1. CDR3 length equals 14 residues. Per germline, CDR1 MNHNY and CDR2 SVGAGI (reference sequence). The ends lost 5 bases at V and 9 bases at J; junction bases unmatched: 6.

This clone was recorded once. The chain couples TRBV3-1 (or the pseudogene TRBV3-2) to TRBJ2-6; D call uncertain. There are 15 residues in the CDR3. With 2 bases removed from V and 2 bases from J, the gap between germline ends came to 7 bases. Germline assignment: CDR1 LGHDT and CDR2 YNNKEL (reference sequence). CDR3 region: CASSQQTPGANVLTF. The CDR3 nucleotides read TGTGCCAGCAGCCAACAGACTCCTGGGGCCAACGTCCTGACTTTC.

The V gene is TRBV6-5, the J gene TRBJ1-1; the D gene is possibly TRBD1 (5 bases). V lost 6 bases to trimming and J lost 4 bases, with 12 bases between them. Germline lookup yields CDR1 MNHEY and CDR2 SVGAGI. There are 13 residues in the CDR3. Here the CDR3 DNA reads TGTGCCAGCAGGCAGGGTGAGGTCACTGAAGCTTTCTTT. Translated, it gives CASRQGEVTEAFF.

The CDR3: CASSQTSGAYNEQFF. The CDR3 bases are TGCGCCAGCAGTCAGACTAGCGGTGCCTACAATGAGCAGTTCTTC. The chain couples TRBV10-1 to TRBJ2-1; 9 nucleotides line up with TRBD2. The CDR3 consists of 15 residues. The germline gives CDR1 WNHNN, CDR2 SYGVQD (reference sequence). The junction had 4 bases not matched to a gene; V was cut back by 5 bases and J by 2 bases.

The chain couples TRBV10-3 to TRBJ2-1; D may be TRBD2 (5 bases). V lost 4 bases and J lost 8, with 15 bases in between. This CDR3 is 14 amino acids long. The germline CDR1 and CDR2 sequences are ENHRY and SYGVKD. CDR3 protein: CAISGTEFLDEQFF. CDR3 nucleotides: TGTGCCATCAGTGGGACTGAGTTTCTCGATGAGCAGTTCTTC.

The genes are TRBV28 and TRBJ1-1; D call uncertain. This CDR3 has 13 amino acids. The germline gives CDR1 MDHEN, CDR2 SYDVKM. Between the trimmed V and J ends, which lost 5 bases and 5 bases, there was a span of 12 bases. In DNA form, the CDR3 reads TGTGCCAGCAGTCCAGGTTCGTCAACTGAAGCTTTCTTT. The encoded protein is CASSPGSSTEAFF.

The V and J genes are TRBV18 and TRBJ2-1; 9 bases align to TRBD2. The CDR3 has 17 amino acids. Germline V CDR1 and CDR2: KGHSH, LQKENI. Trimming cost V 0 bases and J 6 bases; bases outside gene matches: 9. CDR3 in amino acids: CASSPPLGSGRGNEQFF. The CDR3 DNA follows: TGTGCCAGCTCACCACCACTTGGTAGCGGGAGAGGCAATGAGCAGTTCTTC.

The chain carries TRBV7-6 and TRBJ1-1; 8 bases agree with TRBD1. V shed 2 bases, J shed 2 bases, and the junction held 4 bases outside the gene matches. Looked up from germline, CDR1 is SGHVS and CDR2 is FNYEAQ. The CDR3 contains 15 residues. The CDR3 here is CASSLMDRANTEAFF. CDR3 nucleotides: TGTGCCAGCAGCTTAATGGACAGGGCAAACACTGAAGCTTTCTTT.

This rearrangement joins TRBV24-1 to TRBJ2-1; 8 nucleotides line up with TRBD1. V gave up 2 bases and J gave up 0 bases; unmatched junction bases: 8. The CDR3 has 18 amino acids. The V gene's germline CDR1 is KGHDR and CDR2 SFDVKD. The CDR3 coding sequence is TGTGCCACCAGTGATTCTTTAGGACAGGGCAGCTCCTACAATGAGCAGTTCTTC. Amino acid sequence: CATSDSLGQGSSYNEQFF.

The chain uses TRBV3-1 (or the pseudogene TRBV3-2) and TRBJ2-4; 8 bases fit TRBD2. CDR3 length: 17 residues. V lost 4 bases, J lost 0 bases, and 8 bases stayed unmatched. In germline, CDR1 is LGHDT, CDR2 YNNKEL (reference sequence). The CDR3 spells CASSPPPLAGAKNIQYF. CDR3 sequence (DNA): TGTGCCAGCAGCCCACCCCCCCTAGCGGGAGCCAAAAACATTCAGTACTTC.

The V call is TRBV28, the J call TRBJ2-3; 11 nucleotides align to TRBD2. The germline CDR1 and CDR2 sequences are MDHEN and SYDVKM. The trim removed 5 bases at V and 2 bases at J, leaving 12 bases unmatched. This CDR3 contains 18 residues. CDR3 nucleotides: TGTGCCAGCAGTGGACCCCGCGGACTAGCGGGTATCACAGATACGCAGTATTTT. Translated, it gives CASSGPRGLAGITDTQYF.

The rearrangement links TRBV3-1 (or the pseudogene TRBV3-2) to TRBJ1-4; 10 bases line up with TRBD1. From germline, CDR1 is LGHDT and CDR2 YNNKEL (reference sequence). This CDR3 region has 15 residues. V lost 5 bases, J lost 9 bases, and 9 bases stayed unmatched. The CDR3 DNA sequence: TGTGCCAGCAGCGCCCGGACAGGGGGGGAAAAAAAACTGTTTTTT. Amino acid sequence: CASSARTGGEKKLFF.

The gene calls are TRBV6-5 and TRBJ2-1, with 9 bases lining up with TRBD2. V lost 7 bases and J lost 4; bases outside the gene matches: 8. Per the germline V gene, CDR1 is MNHEY and CDR2 is SVGAGI. The CDR3 sequence is 15 residues long. CDR3 protein: CASTRTTSGYNEQFF. The CDR3 DNA reads as TGTGCCAGCACCCGAACGACTAGCGGATACAATGAGCAGTTCTTC.

The genes are TRBV19 and TRBJ2-1; unclear D gene. This CDR3 contains 14 residues. The germline V and J ends were trimmed by 4 bases and 3 bases, with 10 bases remaining between them. CDR1 is LNHDA, CDR2 SQIVND, per germline (reference sequence). The CDR3 loop reads CASSTVGLYNEQFF. The CDR3 DNA reads TGTGCCAGTAGTACTGTTGGCCTCTACAATGAGCAGTTCTTC.

V usage is TRBV15 and J usage is TRBJ2-7; 7 bases align to TRBD2. Unmatched junction bases numbered 2, after V lost 1 base and J lost 2 bases. The germline V gene has CDR1 LNHNV and CDR2 YYDKDF (reference sequence). The CDR3 is made up of 14 amino acids. CDR3 sequence: CATSRARGAYEQYF. In nucleotides, the CDR3 is TGTGCCACCAGCAGAGCTCGGGGGGCCTACGAGCAGTACTTC.

This clone was found a few times. The CDR3 nucleotides are TGTGCCACCAGCATAGCCGGGACTAGCGGGTACAATGAGCAGTTCTTC. Its translation: CATSIAGTSGYNEQFF. The rearrangement links TRBV15 to TRBJ2-1; 12 positions agree with TRBD2. Germline values: CDR1 LNHNV, CDR2 YYDKDF (reference sequence). The CDR3 is 16 residues long. Trimming removed 4 bases from V and 4 bases from J; junction bases left unmatched: 5.

This chain joins TRBV6-5 and TRBJ2-5, with TRBD2 identical over 10 bases. The J segment lost 1 base and the V segment lost 6 bases, leaving 5 bases of the junction unmatched. CDR1 is MNHEY and CDR2 is SVGAGI in the germline V gene. The CDR3 extends over 15 amino acids. CDR3: CASSRTSGPQETQYF. The CDR3 DNA reads TGTGCCAGCAGCAGGACTAGCGGACCCCAAGAGACCCAGTACTTC.

A word on this clone: One junction end does not reproduce the germline sequence, and a read error may be involved. The V and J genes are TRBV5-5 and TRBJ2-4; D unclear. CDR1 is SGHKS and CDR2 is YYEKEE in the germline V gene (reference sequence). CDR3 length equals 12 residues. Written as DNA, the CDR3 is TGTGCCAGCAGCGCCCCCCGGAGCAGCCTCAAGTTC. Translation gives CASSAPRSSLKF.